This TCR beta chain was sequenced in a study of T cells in localized non-small cell lung cancer. Study-wide results and limits: Among the tissues sampled, uninvolved adjacent lung had the highest T cell clonality, above tumor.

V gave up 10 bases and J gave up 1 base, with 11 bases separating them. The CDR3 runs to 12 residues. From germline, CDR1 is SNHLY and CDR2 FYNNEI. Profiling relied on immunoSEQ multiplex PCR, and the TCRdb table lists in-frame clones only, not all of them. The sample includes fewer than 95,000 clones, approximately 91% of them seen just once. Concerning this clone itself: Its antigen is currently unknown.

Source: PBMCs, taken before any cancer treatment. This receptor was obtained from a woman aged 35 to 70 with stage II squamous cell lung carcinoma. The chain is built from TRBV2 and TRBJ2-7, with a possible D match to TRBD2 (5 bases). CDR3 DNA: TGTGCCACGCGGACTGATTCCTACGAGCAGTACTTC. Protein product: CATRTDSYEQYF. Together with reference TRBV2 and TRBJ2-7, the CDR3 gives the full variable domain: EPEVTQTPSHQVTQMGQEVILRCVPISNHLYFYWYRQILGQKVEFLVSFYNNEISEKSEIFDDQFSVERPDGSNFTLKIRSTKLEDSAMYFCATRTDSYEQYFGPGTRLTVT.